This TCR beta chain was identified in a study of vaccination and CD4 T cells after COVID-19. Time point reported: late sampling 161 to 241 days after vaccination in a few convalescent patients. Sample treatment: roughly 11-day PBMC culture with coronavirus spike peptide pools or control peptides (ViraFEST assay). Dates of positive PCR ran from March to December 2020, before US Alpha, Beta and Delta variants. Cultured CD4+ T-cell DNA underwent Oncomine TCR Beta short-read sequencing. TCRdb itself ran the PCR reads through MiXCR, one entry per CDR3 protein. The sample consists of roughly 20,000 distinct CDR3 sequences, 30% to 45% of them appearing once. Looked up from germline, CDR1 is SGHRS and CDR2 is YFSETQ. Germline trimming cut 4 bases from V and 4 bases from J; bases unmatched to any gene: 10. The CDR3 is 16 amino acids. With regard to this clonotype: Its antigen is not identified.

Study observations and caveats: Median reactive clonotypes, those recognizing SARS-CoV-2, rose from 21 to 38, not significantly.

V and J are TRBV5-1 and TRBJ2-3; TRBD1 agrees at 9 bases. The TCR was taken from a human donor who had recovered from COVID-19. The sample here was CD4+ T cells from blood, cultured in vitro, taken about 7 months after SARS-CoV-2 vaccination. As DNA, the CDR3 is TGCGCCAGCAGCGAAACTACAGGGGGCGGGTCAGATACGCAGTATTTT. As protein: CASSETTGGGSDTQYF. The entire variable domain, with the rest obtained from reference TRBV5-1 and TRBJ2-3, is as follows: KAGVTQTPRYLIKTRGQQVTLSCSPISGHRSVSWYQQTPGQGLQFLFEYFSETQRNKGNFPGRFSGRQFSNSRSEMNVSTLELGDSALYLCASSETTGGGSDTQYFGPGTRLTVL.